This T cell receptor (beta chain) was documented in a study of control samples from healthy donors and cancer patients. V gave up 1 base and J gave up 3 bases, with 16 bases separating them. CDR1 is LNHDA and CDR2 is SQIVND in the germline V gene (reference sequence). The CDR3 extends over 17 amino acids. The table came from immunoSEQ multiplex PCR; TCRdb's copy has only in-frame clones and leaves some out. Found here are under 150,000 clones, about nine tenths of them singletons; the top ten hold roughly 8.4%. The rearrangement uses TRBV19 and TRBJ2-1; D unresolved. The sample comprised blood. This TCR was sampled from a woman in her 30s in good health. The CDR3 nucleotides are TGTGCCAGTAGTATAGTACTTTCAGACCCATTCTACAATGAGCAGTTCTTC. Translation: CASSIVLSDPFYNEQFF.